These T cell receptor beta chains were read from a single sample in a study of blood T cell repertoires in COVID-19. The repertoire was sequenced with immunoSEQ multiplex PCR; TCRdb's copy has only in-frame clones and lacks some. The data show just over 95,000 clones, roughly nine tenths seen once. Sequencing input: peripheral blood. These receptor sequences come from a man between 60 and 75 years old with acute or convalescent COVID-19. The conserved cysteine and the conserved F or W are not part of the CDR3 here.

CDR3aa: ASSSPGVNQPQH; v_gene: TRBV7-9
CDR3aa: ASSLRRHVETQY; v_gene: TRBV11-2
CDR3aa: ASSLTRGRYQETQY; v_gene: TRBV7-7
CDR3aa: ASTTGTYNSPLH; v_gene: TRBV6-5
CDR3aa: ASTQAPGVGQPQH; v_gene: TRBV6-5
CDR3aa: ASSPGEGTGNTEAF; v_gene: TRBV18
CDR3aa: ASSFGQRPNYGYT; v_gene: TRBV5-4
CDR3aa: ASGLGTAVNGYT; v_gene: TRBV12-5
CDR3aa: ASSLGWRETQY; v_gene: TRBV7-7
CDR3aa: ASSRLAGSHTGELF; v_gene: TRBV2
CDR3aa: ASSPRLLESYGYT; v_gene: TRBV18
CDR3aa: ASSPGTAHYGYT; v_gene: TRBV7-2
CDR3aa: AISGAAGGSTDTQY; v_gene: TRBV19
CDR3aa: ASRETPNQDRFPYGYT; v_gene: TRBV6-1
CDR3aa: ASSVMGGTEAF; v_gene: TRBV9
CDR3aa: ATGKRDETQY; v_gene: TRBV10-3
CDR3aa: ASGLTTGQTEAF; v_gene: TRBV12-5
CDR3aa: ATSRVAGGANYGYT; v_gene: TRBV15
CDR3aa: ASSPPGGPTNTEAF; v_gene: TRBV18
CDR3aa: ASSYLQGVNQPQH; v_gene: TRBV6-2/TRBV6-3
CDR3aa: ASSLQGRESPLH; v_gene: TRBV5-1
CDR3aa: ASSHGLAGDGTQY; v_gene: TRBV5-1
CDR3aa: ASSLGGPISTDTQY; v_gene: TRBV5-1
CDR3aa: ATSLRNQPQH; v_gene: TRBV15
CDR3aa: ASSPEGAGRYGYT; v_gene: TRBV18
CDR3aa: ASSAASVRTVTGELF; v_gene: TRBV5-5
CDR3aa: ASSLAGLGGYT; v_gene: TRBV5-1
CDR3aa: ASRAGQIKNTEAF; v_gene: TRBV6-5
CDR3aa: ASSPDRARDYT; v_gene: TRBV18
CDR3aa: ASSQRRWVPGETQY; v_gene: TRBV14
CDR3aa: ASRAPSGEGMNEQF; v_gene: TRBV9
CDR3aa: AISNSGTGQNTEAF; v_gene: TRBV10-3
CDR3aa: ASSLEGGGTEAF; v_gene: TRBV5-1
CDR3aa: ASMSQGDNEQF; v_gene: TRBV5-4
CDR3aa: ASSLGQGWGKPQH; v_gene: TRBV3-1/TRBV3-2
CDR3aa: ASSMTGLSYNSPLH; v_gene: TRBV19
CDR3aa: ASRYRQGSSNQPQH; v_gene: TRBV6-6
CDR3aa: ASSPDRLAYGYT; v_gene: TRBV5-6
CDR3aa: ASSHPVGGNTEAF; v_gene: TRBV6-5
CDR3aa: ASAGGPGQDHYT; v_gene: TRBV5-5
CDR3aa: ASSYPGYGYT; v_gene: TRBV6-5
CDR3aa: AWGRDRPYGYT; v_gene: TRBV30
CDR3aa: ASSGHNGNTIY; v_gene: TRBV11-2
CDR3aa: ASGTGGTEAF; v_gene: TRBV10-2
CDR3aa: ASSLAVENYGYT; v_gene: TRBV5-4
CDR3aa: ASSSDSRREGNTIY; v_gene: TRBV6-6
CDR3aa: ASSLSGYSGNTIY; v_gene: TRBV28
CDR3aa: ASSTQGETQY; v_gene: TRBV27
CDR3aa: ASSQAQRDNEQF; v_gene: TRBV4-1
CDR3aa: ASSSGTGFMNTEAF; v_gene: TRBV2
CDR3aa: ASSVEPSTRSGEKLF; v_gene: TRBV9
CDR3aa: ASSWGQGATGYGYT; v_gene: TRBV5-4
CDR3aa: ASSLGTEETQY; v_gene: TRBV5-1
CDR3aa: ASSLWLQGRSGNTIY; v_gene: TRBV11-2
CDR3aa: ASSFTHRTEAF; v_gene: TRBV11-2